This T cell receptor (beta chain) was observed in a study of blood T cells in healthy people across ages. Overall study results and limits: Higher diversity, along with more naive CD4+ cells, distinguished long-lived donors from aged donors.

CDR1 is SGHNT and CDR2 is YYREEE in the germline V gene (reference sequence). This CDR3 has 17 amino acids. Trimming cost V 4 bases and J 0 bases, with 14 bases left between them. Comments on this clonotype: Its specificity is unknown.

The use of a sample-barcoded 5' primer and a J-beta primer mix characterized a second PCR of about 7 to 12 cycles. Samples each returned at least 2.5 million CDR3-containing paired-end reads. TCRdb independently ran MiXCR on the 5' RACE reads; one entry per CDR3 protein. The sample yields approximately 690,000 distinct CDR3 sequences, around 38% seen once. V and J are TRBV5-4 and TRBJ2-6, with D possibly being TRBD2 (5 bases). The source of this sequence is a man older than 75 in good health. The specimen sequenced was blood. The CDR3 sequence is CASSAGQLISGANVLTF. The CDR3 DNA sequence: TGTGCCAGCAGCGCGGGTCAGCTGATCTCTGGGGCCAACGTCCTGACTTTC. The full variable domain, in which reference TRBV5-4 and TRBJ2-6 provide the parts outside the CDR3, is ETGVTQSPTHLIKTRGQQVTLRCSSQSGHNTVSWYQQALGQGPQFIFQYYREEENGRGNFPPRFSGLQFPNYSSELNVNALELDDSALYLCASSAGQLISGANVLTFGAGSRLTVL.